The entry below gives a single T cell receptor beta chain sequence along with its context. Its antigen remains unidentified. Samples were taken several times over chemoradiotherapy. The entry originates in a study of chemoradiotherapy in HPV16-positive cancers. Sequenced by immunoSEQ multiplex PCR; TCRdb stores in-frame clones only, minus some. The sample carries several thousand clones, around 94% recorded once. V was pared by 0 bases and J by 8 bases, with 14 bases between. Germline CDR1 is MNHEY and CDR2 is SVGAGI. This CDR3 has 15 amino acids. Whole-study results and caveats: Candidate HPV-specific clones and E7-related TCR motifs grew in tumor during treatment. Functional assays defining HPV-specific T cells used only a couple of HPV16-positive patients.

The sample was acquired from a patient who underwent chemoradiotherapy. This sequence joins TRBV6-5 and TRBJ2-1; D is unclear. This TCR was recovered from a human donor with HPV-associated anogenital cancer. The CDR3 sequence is CASSYSISSGDEQFF. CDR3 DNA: TGTGCCAGCAGTTACTCGATCTCCTCGGGCGATGAGCAGTTCTTC.